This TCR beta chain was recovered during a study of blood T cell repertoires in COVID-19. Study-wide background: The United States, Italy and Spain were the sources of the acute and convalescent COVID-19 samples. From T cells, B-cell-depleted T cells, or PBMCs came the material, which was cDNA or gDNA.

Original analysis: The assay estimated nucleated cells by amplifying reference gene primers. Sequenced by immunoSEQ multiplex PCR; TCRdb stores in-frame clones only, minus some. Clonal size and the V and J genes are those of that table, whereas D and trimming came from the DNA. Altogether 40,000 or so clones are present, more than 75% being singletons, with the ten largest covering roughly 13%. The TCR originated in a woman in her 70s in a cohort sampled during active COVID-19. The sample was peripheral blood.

The CDR3 spells CASSFLLAGVGGELFF. The DNA for the CDR3 is TGTGCCAGCAGCTTTCTCCTGGCGGGAGTTGGGGGGGAGCTGTTTTTT. The chain uses TRBV11-2 and TRBJ2-2; TRBD2 agrees at 7 bases. The CDR3 is made up of 16 amino acids. Germline V lookup: CDR1 SGHAT, CDR2 FQNNGV. Trimming at V came to 3 bases and at J to 8 bases, leaving 12 bases not matched to a gene.